This T cell receptor beta chain was documented in a study of T cells after yellow fever vaccination. Study-wide findings and caveats: The booster saw the reappearance of most primary-vaccination clones (around 95% CD4, 88% CD8). Sorted repertoires could include abundant contaminating clonotypes from bulk cells. Though it reached lower strength, the secondary response hit its peak faster, day 5 versus 15.

V lost 4 bases and J lost 5, with 16 bases in between. Germline V gives CDR1 SGDLS, CDR2 YYNGEE. The CDR3 has 14 amino acids. Comments on this clonotype: Its antigen is currently unknown.

Synthesis of TCR cDNA relied on 5'RACE template switching, which attached a universal primer site and UMIs. MiXCR, applied by TCRdb to the 5' RACE reads, yields one record per CDR3 protein. Of approximately 600,000 distinct CDR3 sequences listed, about 12% are singletons. This sequence was found in a man aged 25 to 40 who received the YFV17D yellow fever vaccine. The chain is built from TRBV9 and TRBJ2-7; D gene uncertain. The sequences come from PBMCs, collected on the day of the yellow fever booster vaccination. CDR3 amino acids: CASSTGSSGDEQYF. The CDR3, as DNA: TGTGCCAGCAGCACCGGGTCCTCTGGGGACGAGCAGTACTTC.